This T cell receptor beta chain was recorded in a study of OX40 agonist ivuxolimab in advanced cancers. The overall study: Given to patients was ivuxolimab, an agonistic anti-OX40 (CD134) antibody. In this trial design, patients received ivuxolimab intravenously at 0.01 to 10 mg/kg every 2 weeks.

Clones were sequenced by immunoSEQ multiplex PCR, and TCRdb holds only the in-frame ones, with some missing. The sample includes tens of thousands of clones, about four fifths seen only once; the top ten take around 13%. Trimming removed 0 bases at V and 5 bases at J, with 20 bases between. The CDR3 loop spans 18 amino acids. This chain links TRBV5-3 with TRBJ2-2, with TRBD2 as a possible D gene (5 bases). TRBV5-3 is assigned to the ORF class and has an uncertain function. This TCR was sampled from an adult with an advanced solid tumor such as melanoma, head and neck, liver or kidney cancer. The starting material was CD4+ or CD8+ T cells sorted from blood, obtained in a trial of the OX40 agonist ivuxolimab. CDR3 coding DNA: TGTGCCAGAAGCTTGGCTTCGGTAGGCTACCCGGGGACCGGGGAGCTGTTTTTT. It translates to CARSLASVGYPGTGELFF.